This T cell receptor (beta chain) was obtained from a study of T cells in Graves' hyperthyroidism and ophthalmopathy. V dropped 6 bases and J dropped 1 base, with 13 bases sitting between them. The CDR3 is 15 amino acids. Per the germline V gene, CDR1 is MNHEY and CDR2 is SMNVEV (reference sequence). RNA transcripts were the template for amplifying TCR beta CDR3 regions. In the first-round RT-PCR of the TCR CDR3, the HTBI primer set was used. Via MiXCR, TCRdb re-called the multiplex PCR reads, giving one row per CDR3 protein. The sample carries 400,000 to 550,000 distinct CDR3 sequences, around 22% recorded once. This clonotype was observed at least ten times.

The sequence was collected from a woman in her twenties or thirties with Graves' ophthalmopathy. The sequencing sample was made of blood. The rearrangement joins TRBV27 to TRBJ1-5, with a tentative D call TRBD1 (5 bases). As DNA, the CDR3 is TGTGCCAGCAGGGTGGGGGTTGGGAGCAATCAGCCCCAGCATTTT. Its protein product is CASRVGVGSNQPQHF.